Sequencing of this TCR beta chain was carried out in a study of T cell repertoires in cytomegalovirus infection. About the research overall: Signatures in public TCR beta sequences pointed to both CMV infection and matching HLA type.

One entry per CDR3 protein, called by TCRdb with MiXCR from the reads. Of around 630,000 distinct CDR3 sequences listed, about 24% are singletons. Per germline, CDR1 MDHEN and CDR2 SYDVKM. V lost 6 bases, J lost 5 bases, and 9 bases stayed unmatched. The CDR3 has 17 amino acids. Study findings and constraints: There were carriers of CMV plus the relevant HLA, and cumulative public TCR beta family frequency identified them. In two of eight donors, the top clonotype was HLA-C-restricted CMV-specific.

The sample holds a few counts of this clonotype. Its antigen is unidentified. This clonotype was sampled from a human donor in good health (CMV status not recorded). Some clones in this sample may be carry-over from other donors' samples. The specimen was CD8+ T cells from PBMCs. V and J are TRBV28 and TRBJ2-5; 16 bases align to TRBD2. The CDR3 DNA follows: TGTGCCAGCAGACAGCCGGGACTAGCGGGGGGGAGGGAGACCCAGTACTTC. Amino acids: CASRQPGLAGGRETQYF.